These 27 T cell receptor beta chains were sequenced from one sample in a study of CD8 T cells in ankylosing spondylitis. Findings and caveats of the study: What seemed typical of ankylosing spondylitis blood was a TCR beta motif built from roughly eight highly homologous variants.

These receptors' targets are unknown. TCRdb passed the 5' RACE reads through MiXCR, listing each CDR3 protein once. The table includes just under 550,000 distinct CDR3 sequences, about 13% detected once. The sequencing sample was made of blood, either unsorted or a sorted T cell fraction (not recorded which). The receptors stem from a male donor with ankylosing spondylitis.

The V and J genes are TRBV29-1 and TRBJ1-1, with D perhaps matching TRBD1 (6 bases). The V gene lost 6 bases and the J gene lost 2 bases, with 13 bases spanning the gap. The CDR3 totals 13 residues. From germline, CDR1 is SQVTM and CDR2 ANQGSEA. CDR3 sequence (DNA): TGCAGCGTAAGCAGGGGAGTCAACACTGAAGCTTTCTTT. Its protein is CSVSRGVNTEAFF.

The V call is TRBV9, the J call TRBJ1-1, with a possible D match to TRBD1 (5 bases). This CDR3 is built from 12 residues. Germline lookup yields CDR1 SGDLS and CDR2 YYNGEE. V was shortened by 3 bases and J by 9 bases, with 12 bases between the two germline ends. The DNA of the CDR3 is TGTGCCAGCAGCGCCTCCGGGGCTCAAGCTTTCTTT. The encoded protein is CASSASGAQAFF. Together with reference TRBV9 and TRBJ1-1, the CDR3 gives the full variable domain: DSGVTQTPKHLITATGQRVTLRCSPRSGDLSVYWYQQSLDQGLQFLIQYYNGEERAKGNILERFSAQQFPDLHSELNLSSLELGDSALYFCASSASGAQAFFGQGTRLTVV.

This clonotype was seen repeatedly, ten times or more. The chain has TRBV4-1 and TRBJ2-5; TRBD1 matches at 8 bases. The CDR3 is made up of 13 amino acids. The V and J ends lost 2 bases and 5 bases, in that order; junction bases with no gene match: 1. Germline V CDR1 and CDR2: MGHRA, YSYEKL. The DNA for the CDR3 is TGCGCCAGCAGCCAACCAGGGGGCGAGACCCAGTACTTC. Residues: CASSQPGGETQYF.

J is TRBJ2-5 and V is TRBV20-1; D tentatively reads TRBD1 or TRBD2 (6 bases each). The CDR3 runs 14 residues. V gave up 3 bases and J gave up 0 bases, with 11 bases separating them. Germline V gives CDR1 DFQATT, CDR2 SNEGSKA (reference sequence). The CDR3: CSARGGPYQETQYF. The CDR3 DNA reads TGCAGTGCTAGGGGGGGCCCGTACCAAGAGACCCAGTACTTC.

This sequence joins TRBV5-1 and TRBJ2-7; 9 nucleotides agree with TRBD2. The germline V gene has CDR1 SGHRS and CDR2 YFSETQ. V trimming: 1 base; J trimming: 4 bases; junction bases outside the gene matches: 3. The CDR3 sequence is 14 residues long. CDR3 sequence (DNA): TGCGCCAGCAGCTTGATAGCGGGAGCGTACGAGCAGTACTTC. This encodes CASSLIAGAYEQYF.

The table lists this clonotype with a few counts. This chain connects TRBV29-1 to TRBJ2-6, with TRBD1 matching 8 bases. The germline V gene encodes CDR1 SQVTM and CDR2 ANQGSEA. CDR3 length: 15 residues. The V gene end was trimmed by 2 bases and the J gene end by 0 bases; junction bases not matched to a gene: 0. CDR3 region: CSVETGGSGANVLTF. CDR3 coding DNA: TGCAGCGTTGAAACAGGGGGCTCTGGGGCCAACGTCCTGACTTTC.

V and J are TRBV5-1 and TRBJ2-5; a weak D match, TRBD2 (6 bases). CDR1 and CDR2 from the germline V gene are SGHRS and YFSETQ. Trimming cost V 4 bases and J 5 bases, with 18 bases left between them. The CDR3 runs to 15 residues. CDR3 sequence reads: CASSAPGGVFETQYF. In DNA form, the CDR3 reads TGCGCCAGCAGCGCCCCCGGGGGTGTATTCGAGACCCAGTACTTC.

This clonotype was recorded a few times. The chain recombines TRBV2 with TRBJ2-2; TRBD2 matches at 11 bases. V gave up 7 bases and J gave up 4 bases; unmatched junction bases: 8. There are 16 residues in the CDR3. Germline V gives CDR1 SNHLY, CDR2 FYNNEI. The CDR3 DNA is TGTGCCAGCAAGTACGCTAGCGGGAGGCTCACCGGGGAGCTGTTTTTT. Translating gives CASKYASGRLTGELFF.

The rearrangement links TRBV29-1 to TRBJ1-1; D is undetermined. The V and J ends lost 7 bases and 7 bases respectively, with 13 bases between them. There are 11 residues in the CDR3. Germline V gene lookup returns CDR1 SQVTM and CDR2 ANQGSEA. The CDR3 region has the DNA TGCAGCGCCCAAGAGGCCGATGAAGCTTTCTTT. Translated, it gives CSAQEADEAFF.

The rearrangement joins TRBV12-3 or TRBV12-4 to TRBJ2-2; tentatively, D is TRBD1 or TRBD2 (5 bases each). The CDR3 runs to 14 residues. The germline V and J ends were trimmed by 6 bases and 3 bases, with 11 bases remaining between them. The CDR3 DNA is TGTGCCAGCAGCCAGGGACCGGACACCGGGGAGCTGTTTTTT. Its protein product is CASSQGPDTGELFF.

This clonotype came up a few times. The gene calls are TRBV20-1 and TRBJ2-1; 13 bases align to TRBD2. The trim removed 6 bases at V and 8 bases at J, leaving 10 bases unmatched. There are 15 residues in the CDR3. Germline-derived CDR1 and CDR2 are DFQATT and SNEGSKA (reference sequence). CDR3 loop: CSAEGLAGAGDEQFF. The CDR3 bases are TGCAGTGCGGAAGGACTAGCGGGAGCTGGAGATGAGCAGTTCTTC.

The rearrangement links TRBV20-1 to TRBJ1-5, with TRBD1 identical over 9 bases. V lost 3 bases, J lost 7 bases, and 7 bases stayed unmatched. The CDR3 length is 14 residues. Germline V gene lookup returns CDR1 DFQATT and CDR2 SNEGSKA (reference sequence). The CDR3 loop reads CSARRTGEGQPQHF. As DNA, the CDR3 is TGCAGTGCTAGGCGGACAGGGGAGGGGCAGCCCCAGCATTTT.

In DNA, the CDR3 is TGCGCCAGCAGCTTGCTCCGGACTAGCGGGACCTGGAGTCGGGGCCCTAGCACAGATACGCAGTATTTT. It is translated as CASSLLRTSGTWSRGPSTDTQYF. The chain recombines TRBV5-1 with TRBJ2-3; 12 bases are shared with TRBD2. CDR3 length equals 23 residues. Germline V gene lookup returns CDR1 SGHRS and CDR2 YFSETQ. The V and J ends lost 1 base and 0 bases, in that order; junction bases with no gene match: 21.

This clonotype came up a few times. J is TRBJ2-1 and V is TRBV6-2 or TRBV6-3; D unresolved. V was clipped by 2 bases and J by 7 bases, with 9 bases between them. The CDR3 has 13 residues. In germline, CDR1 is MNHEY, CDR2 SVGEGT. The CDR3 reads CASSYPTHNEQFF. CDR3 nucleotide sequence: TGTGCCAGCAGTTACCCCACTCATAATGAGCAGTTCTTC.

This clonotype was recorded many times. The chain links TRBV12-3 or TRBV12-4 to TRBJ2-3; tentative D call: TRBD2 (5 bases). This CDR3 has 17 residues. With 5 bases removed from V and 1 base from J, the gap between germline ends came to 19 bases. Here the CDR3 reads CASSAWRVSGRTDTQYF. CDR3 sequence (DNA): TGTGCCAGCAGTGCCTGGCGGGTGAGCGGCCGCACAGATACGCAGTATTTT.

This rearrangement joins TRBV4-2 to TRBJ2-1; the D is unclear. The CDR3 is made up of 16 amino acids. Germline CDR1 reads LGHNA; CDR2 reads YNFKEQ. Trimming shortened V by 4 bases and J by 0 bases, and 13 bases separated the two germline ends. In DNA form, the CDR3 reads TGTGCCAGCAGCCGTGAGAAAGTCACCTCCTACAATGAGCAGTTCTTC. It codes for CASSREKVTSYNEQFF.

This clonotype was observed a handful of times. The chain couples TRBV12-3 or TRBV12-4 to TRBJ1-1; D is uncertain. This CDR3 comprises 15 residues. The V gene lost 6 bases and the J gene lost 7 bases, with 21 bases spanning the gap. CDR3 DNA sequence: TGTGCCAGCAGACCCCGCGAGGAACCGGGCTTTGAAGCTTTCTTT. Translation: CASRPREEPGFEAFF.

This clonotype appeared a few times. CDR3 loop: CASQTSVNTGELFF. The CDR3 DNA reads TGTGCCAGCCAGACTAGCGTGAACACCGGGGAGCTGTTTTTT. V is TRBV7-7 and J is TRBJ2-2, with 8 bases identical to TRBD2. The CDR3 consists of 14 residues. The germline gives CDR1 SSHAT, CDR2 FNYEAQ (reference sequence). The J segment lost 1 base and the V segment lost 8 bases, leaving 3 bases of the junction unmatched. Full variable domain (missing parts from reference TRBV7-7 and TRBJ2-2): GAGVSQSPRYKVTKRGQDVTLRCDPISSHATLYWYQQALGQGPEFLTYFNYEAQPDKSGLPSDRFSAERPEGSISTLTIQRTEQRDSAMYRCASQTSVNTGELFFGEGSRLTVL.

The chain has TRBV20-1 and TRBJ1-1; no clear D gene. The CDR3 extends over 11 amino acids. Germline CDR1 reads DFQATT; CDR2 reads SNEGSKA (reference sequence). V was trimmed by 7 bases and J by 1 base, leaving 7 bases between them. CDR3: CSGFGNTEAFF. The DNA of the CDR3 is TGCAGTGGGTTTGGGAACACTGAAGCTTTCTTT.

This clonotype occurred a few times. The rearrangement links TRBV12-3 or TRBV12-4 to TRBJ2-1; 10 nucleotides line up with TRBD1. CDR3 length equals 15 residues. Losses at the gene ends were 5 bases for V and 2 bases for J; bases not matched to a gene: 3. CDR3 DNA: TGTGCCAGCAGTGTAGGACAGGGGGCCTACAATGAGCAGTTCTTC. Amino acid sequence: CASSVGQGAYNEQFF.

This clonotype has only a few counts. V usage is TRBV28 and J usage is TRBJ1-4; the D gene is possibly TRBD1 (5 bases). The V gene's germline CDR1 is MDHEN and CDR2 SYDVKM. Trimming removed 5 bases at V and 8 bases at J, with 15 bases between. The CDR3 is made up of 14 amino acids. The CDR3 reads CASSPGPGEEKLFF. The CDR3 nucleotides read TGTGCCAGCAGTCCGGGACCGGGGGAGGAAAAACTGTTTTTT.

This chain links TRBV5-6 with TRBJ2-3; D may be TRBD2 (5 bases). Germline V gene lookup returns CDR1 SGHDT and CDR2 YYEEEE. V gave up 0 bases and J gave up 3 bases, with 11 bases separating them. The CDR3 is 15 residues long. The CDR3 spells CASSLDLSETDTQYF. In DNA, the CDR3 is TGTGCCAGCAGCTTGGATCTTAGCGAAACAGATACGCAGTATTTT.

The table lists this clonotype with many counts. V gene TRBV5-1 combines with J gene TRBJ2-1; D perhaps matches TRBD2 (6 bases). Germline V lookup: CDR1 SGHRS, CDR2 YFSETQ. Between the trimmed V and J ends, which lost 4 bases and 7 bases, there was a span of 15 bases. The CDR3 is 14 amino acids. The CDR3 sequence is CASSHRLEGNEQFF. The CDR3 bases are TGCGCCAGCAGCCACAGACTAGAGGGTAATGAGCAGTTCTTC.

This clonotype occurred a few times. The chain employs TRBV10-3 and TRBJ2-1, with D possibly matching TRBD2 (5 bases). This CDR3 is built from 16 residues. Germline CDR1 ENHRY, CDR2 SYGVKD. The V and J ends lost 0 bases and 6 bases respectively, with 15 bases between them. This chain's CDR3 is CAISESQEGSLNEQFF. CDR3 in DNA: TGTGCCATCAGTGAGTCGCAGGAAGGGAGTCTCAATGAGCAGTTCTTC.

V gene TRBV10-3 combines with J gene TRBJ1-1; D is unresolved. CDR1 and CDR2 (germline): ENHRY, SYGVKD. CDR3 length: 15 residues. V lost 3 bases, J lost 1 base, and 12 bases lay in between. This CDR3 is CAISDGALENTEAFF. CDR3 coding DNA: TGTGCCATCAGTGATGGAGCCCTGGAGAACACTGAAGCTTTCTTT.

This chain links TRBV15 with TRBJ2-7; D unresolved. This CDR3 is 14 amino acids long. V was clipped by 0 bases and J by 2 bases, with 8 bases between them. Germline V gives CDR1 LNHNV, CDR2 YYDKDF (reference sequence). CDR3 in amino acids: CATSRDKAAYEQYF. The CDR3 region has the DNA TGTGCCACCAGCAGAGATAAAGCCGCCTACGAGCAGTACTTC.

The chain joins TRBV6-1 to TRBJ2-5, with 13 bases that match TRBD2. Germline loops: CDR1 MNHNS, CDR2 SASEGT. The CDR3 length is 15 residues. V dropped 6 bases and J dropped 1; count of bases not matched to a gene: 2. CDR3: CASRGLAGAQETQYF. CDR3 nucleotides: TGTGCCAGCAGAGGACTAGCGGGAGCCCAAGAGACCCAGTACTTC.